The T cell receptor beta chain described here comes from a study of OX40 agonist ivuxolimab in advanced cancers. Regarding the research as a whole: Ivuxolimab was a fully human IgG2 agonistic monoclonal antibody targeting the costimulatory receptor OX40 (CD134). The paper covers the monotherapy dose-escalation part of the phase I ivuxolimab trial, which included N of about 50 patients. The dose-escalation cohort was approximately 83% male with a mean age of about 54 years, ranging from 23 to 79. Partial responses occurred in three dose-escalation patients: two with cutaneous melanoma and one with hepatocellular carcinoma. Prior anti-PD-1, anti-PD-L1 or anti-CTLA-4 therapy was permitted, and about 40% of dose-escalation patients had received checkpoint inhibitors. Of the approximately 53 patients in dose escalation, about 19 had hepatocellular carcinoma, about 15 had melanoma, 9 had renal cell carcinoma and 9 had head and neck cancer. Intravenous ivuxolimab was administered to patients every 2 weeks at six dose levels: 0.01, 0.1, 0.3, 1.5, 3 and 10 mg/kg. The point of sequencing TCRbeta in the periphery was to test whether ivuxolimab changed TCR sequence diversity and drove clonal T-cell expansion. Beyond this particular receptor, the publication reports: Low levels of normalized T-cell clonal expansion were also seen in some nonresponding patients. After ivuxolimab, expanded clones were on average more numerous among CD8+ T cells than among CD4+ T cells. In the 0.1-3.0 mg/kg groups, partial responders were among the patients with the lowest normalized peripheral clonal expansion, particularly in CD8+ T cells. Antigen specificity was not determined for the clonally expanded peripheral T cells. At doses from 0.1 to 3.0 mg/kg, clonal expansion was seen in both CD4+ and CD8+ blood T cells between baseline and week 6.

Of note for this clone: Its antigen is currently not known. Base qualities are not provided; no much larger clone lies one nucleotide away.

Genomic DNA was extracted from sorted cells for sequencing of the TCRbeta CDR3 region. The immunoSEQ Assay was used to sequence the TCRbeta CDR3 regions. Sourced from immuneACCESS, this table was stored by TCRdb with only in-frame sequences that have V and J called. A share of the clones is absent; for the studies checked, an unresolved V gene accounts for under half, and the remainder has no known explanation. This sample is represented by roughly 75,000 clones; around 83% of them were singletons. In total, the top ten clones hold about 0.73% of the sample. Patients with autoimmune disease history or receiving systemic immunosuppression were excluded from the trial. In every dose cohort, peripheral blood was drawn for TCR sequencing at baseline, cycle 4 day 1, and cycle 7 day 1. Samples came from an open-label, multicenter, first-in-human phase I dose-escalation trial of ivuxolimab. Adults with locally advanced or metastatic melanoma, renal cell carcinoma, hepatocellular carcinoma or head and neck squamous cell carcinoma were enrolled in the trial. CD4+ and CD8+ T cells were sorted separately from peripheral blood before TCR sequencing.

Sample: CD4+ or CD8+ T cells sorted from blood, taken in a trial of the OX40 agonist ivuxolimab. The clonotype was recovered from an adult with an advanced solid tumor such as melanoma, head and neck, liver or kidney cancer.

CDR3 sequence: CASSQEWGVGQPQHF. The nucleotide sequence reads TGCGCCAGCAGCCAAGAATGGGGGGTCGGTCAGCCCCAGCATTTT. The chain couples TRBV4-3 to TRBJ1-5, with a weak D call of TRBD1 (5 bases match). From a lookup of the germline V gene, CDR1 and CDR2 are LGHNA and YSLEER. From its cysteine to its phenylalanine, the CDR3 spans 15 amino acids. Only the CDR3 part of the read is kept: 45 bases, read in frame from the first base. V lost 0 bases and J lost 6 bases; the stretch between them is 12 bases long.